The entry below describes one T cell receptor (beta chain). These data are taken from a study of shared clonotypes between healthy human individuals. Study in general: Every donor yielded three CD4 naive, three CD4 memory, two CD8 naive and one CD8 memory plate.

V lost 2 bases and J 6 bases, leaving 12 bases between the germline ends. The CDR3 runs to 13 residues. Germline CDR1 and CDR2: SGHDT and YYEEEE. Naivety among CD8 cells was defined by CD45RO negativity and positive CCR7 selection, thereby excluding terminally differentiated effector memory CD45RA+ cells. Libraries were prepared by immunoSEQ multiplex PCR; TCRdb keeps only in-frame clonotypes and omits some of them. This sample has some 2,000,000 clones, with just under 95% found just once. Sequencing used naive CD8+ T cells sorted from blood. The source is a young man in good health. The J gene is TRBJ2-7, the V gene TRBV5-6, with unresolved D. The CDR3 spells CASSFFEGLEQYF. DNA for the CDR3: TGTGCCAGCAGCTTTTTCGAAGGCCTCGAGCAGTACTTC.